What follows are 22 T cell receptor delta chains derived from one specimen sequenced in a study of γδ T cells in repeated Plasmodium falciparum infection. Bulk repertoires came from Vgamma9/Vdelta2+ or Vdelta2-negative gammadelta T cells flow-sorted from PBMC. TCRdb re-called the multiplex PCR reads via CATT. This table holds about 48,000 delta-chain clones, 1.6% found once. Sequenced: gamma-delta T cells from blood. The receptors stem from a pool of human donors (malaria-infected and uninfected, not separated).

The gene calls are TRDV2 and TRDJ1; 8 nucleotides align to TRDD3. Because TCRdb records no J gene, it was assigned here through a match of the DNA to germline. Germline CDR1 reads GEAIGNYY; CDR2 reads EKD. Germline trimming cut 4 bases from V and 0 bases from J; bases unmatched to any gene: 15. CDR3 length: 18 residues. DNA of the CDR3: TGTGCCTGTGATTCTGTACTGGGGGGGGGGGATCACACCGATAAACTCATCTTT. The encoded protein is CACDSVLGGGDHTDKLIF.

Note on this clone: A far larger clone is only one base removed, so a read error is likely. Here the V gene is TRDV1, but the J gene went uncalled; the table's D call of TRDD3 was not tested on the DNA. The length of the CDR3 is 20 residues. Germline V CDR1 and CDR2: TSWWSYY, QGS. CDR3: CALGEAFLLGDYDYTDKLIF. As DNA, the CDR3 is TGTGCTCTTGGGGAGGCCTTCCTACTGGGGGACTACGATTACACCGATAAACTCATATTT.

This clone appeared a few times. A read error is the likely source, as a far larger clone sits one nucleotide away. Other DNA sequences in the same sample also yield this CDR3. The chain employs TRDV1 and TRDJ1; 8 positions match TRDD2. TCRdb carries no J gene annotation; the J gene was assigned here by matching the DNA with germline. The germline gives CDR1 TSWWSYY, CDR2 QGS. V lost 9 bases and J lost 3; bases outside the gene matches: 30. This CDR3 has 21 residues. CDR3 DNA: TGTGCTCTCGTATGGTGGCTTCCTACTAGTCGGTGGGGGTCAAGGGCCGATAAACTCATCTTT. Translation gives CALVWWLPTSRWGSRADKLIF.

This clone was detected only a few times. It differs at one base from a far larger clone, so likely a read error. Different DNA sequences within this sample yield the same CDR3. The genes are TRDV1 and TRDJ1; 8 nucleotides line up with TRDD3. The CDR3 extends over 16 amino acids. J lost 8 bases, V lost 4 bases, and 15 bases had no gene match. The germline gives CDR1 TSWWSYY, CDR2 QGS. The CDR3 protein is CALGAGLGDTFNKLIF. For the CDR3, the DNA is TGTGCTCTTGGGGCCGGCCTAGGGGATACATTCAACAAACTCATCTTT.

There are a few counts of this clone. Since a far larger clone is one base different, this is likely a read error. Other DNA sequences from this sample encode an identical CDR3 as well. The chain recombines TRDV2 with TRDJ1; 9 bases fit TRDD3. The J gene, not given by TCRdb, was assigned here from a germline match of the nucleotide sequence. Germline assignment: CDR1 GEAIGNYY and CDR2 EKD. V shed 1 base and J 0 bases; nucleotides not matched to a gene: 14. The CDR3 spans 19 residues. CDR3 amino acids: CACDTVLGDSSRNTDKLIF. CDR3 coding DNA: TGTGCCTGTGACACTGTACTGGGGGACTCCTCTCGAAACACCGATAAACTCATCTTT.

This clone was found many times. The DNA for the CDR3 is TGTGCTCTTGGGGAACTAGGGAACAGTCTGGGCCGTCAAACGGCCTCCTGGGACACCCGACAGATGTTTTTC. It is translated as CALGELGNSLGRQTASWDTRQMFF. The chain links TRDV1 to TRDJ3; D possibly corresponds to TRDD3 (5 bases). The V end lost 0 bases, the J end lost 0 bases, and 27 bases lay between the germline ends. This CDR3 region has 24 residues. Germline values: CDR1 TSWWSYY, CDR2 QGS.

This clone was picked up a small number of times. This sequence may be a read error, since a much larger clone differs from it by one base. V usage is TRDV2 and J usage is TRDJ3, with 7 bases identical to TRDD3. No J gene is reported in TCRdb; it was inferred here by comparing the DNA with germline. The J segment lost 3 bases and the V segment lost 1 base, leaving 8 bases of the junction unmatched. This CDR3 contains 18 residues. Germline V gene lookup returns CDR1 GEAIGNYY and CDR2 EKD. This CDR3 reads CACDTWGDALWDTRQMFF. CDR3 DNA sequence: TGTGCCTGTGACACATGGGGGGATGCGCTCTGGGACACCCGACAGATGTTTTTC.

About this clone: TCRdb records a much larger clone's protein for this DNA, with a difference at residue 6 that likely arises from a read error; the protein given is the translation of the DNA. The chain uses TRDV1 and TRDJ1, with TRDD3 matching over 7 bases. Because TCRdb records no J gene, it was assigned here through a match of the DNA to germline. V lost 1 base to trimming and J lost 8 bases; unmatched junction nucleotides: 4. The length of the CDR3 is 13 residues. CDR1 is TSWWSYY and CDR2 is QGS in the germline V gene. CDR3 sequence (DNA): TGTGCTCTTGGGGAACCTCCGGGGATAAAACTCATCTTT. Its translation is CALGEPPGIKLIF.

Of note for this clone: Its ends do not fully match the called genes, so a read error is possible. Other nucleotide sequences from this sample produce the same CDR3. The V gene is TRDV2, the J gene TRDJ1, with D unresolved. The CDR3 is made up of 16 amino acids. CDR1 is GEAIGNYY and CDR2 is EKD in the germline V gene. The CDR3 DNA reads as TGTGCCTGTGACCAATGTCGCCCCTCCAAGCCCGACAAACTCATCTTT. It is translated as CACDQCRPSKPDKLIF.

This clone occurred a few times. The protein given by TCRdb reflects a much larger clone and differs at residue 17 from this DNA's translation, likely from a read error; the protein shown is the DNA's translation. This chain connects TRDV1 to TRDJ1; 12 bases are shared with TRDD3. The CDR3 is made up of 19 amino acids. Germline CDR1 TSWWSYY, CDR2 QGS. In nucleotides, the CDR3 is TGTGCTCTTGGGAACGTACTGGGGGATACAGAGGGGTACACCGATAAACCCATCTTT. This encodes CALGNVLGDTEGYTDKPIF.

This clone came up many times. The chain uses TRDV1 and TRDJ1; 8 bases align to TRDD3. The CDR3 runs 19 residues. The germline CDR1 and CDR2 sequences are TSWWSYY and QGS. The V gene end was trimmed by 5 bases and the J gene end by 1 base; junction bases not matched to a gene: 18. The CDR3 sequence: CALGPAGLRGLGATDKLIF. CDR3 in DNA: TGTGCTCTTGGGCCAGCAGGCCTCCGGGGACTGGGGGCCACCGATAAACTCATCTTT.

About this clone itself: TCRdb attributes to this sequence the protein of a much larger clone, which differs from the DNA translation at residue 10; a read error is likely, and the protein displayed is translated from the DNA. The CDR3 reads CALGEPSPPEYWGLTDKLIF. The CDR3 DNA sequence: TGTGCTCTTGGGGAACCCAGCCCTCCCGAATACTGGGGGCTCACCGATAAACTCATCTTT. The genes are TRDV1 and TRDJ1; the match to TRDD3 covers 8 bases. No J segment appears in TCRdb, so it was assigned here by matching the sequence to germline. CDR3 length: 20 residues. Trimming cost V 1 base and J 1 base; bases outside gene matches: 17. Germline V gene sequence: CDR1 TSWWSYY, CDR2 QGS.

Worth noting for this clone: TCRdb pairs this DNA with a much larger clone's protein that differs at residue 4, likely a read error; the protein shown was translated from the DNA. The CDR3, as DNA: TGTGCCTGTAACACCGGCCCTGGGGGATACCCTCCGTACACCGATAAACTCATCTTT. Its translation is CACNTGPGGYPPYTDKLIF. The chain employs TRDV2 and TRDJ1; 11 bases agree with TRDD3. TCRdb supplies no J gene; here it was assigned by aligning the nucleotide sequence to germline. Germline lookup yields CDR1 GEAIGNYY and CDR2 EKD. The length of the CDR3 is 19 residues.

Notes on this clone: Other DNA sequences of this sample code for an identical CDR3. V gene TRDV1 combines with J gene TRDJ1; D may be TRDD2 (5 bases). This CDR3 has 16 residues. In germline, CDR1 is TSWWSYY, CDR2 QGS. Here the CDR3 reads CALLTATRSSADKLIF. The CDR3 DNA sequence: TGTGCCCTTCTGACCGCAACAAGGAGTTCGGCTGATAAACTCATCTTT.

A remark on this clone: This DNA translates differently at residue 16 from the TCRdb protein, which is that of a much larger clone; a read error is likely, and the protein shown is the DNA's own translation. V gene TRDV1 combines with J gene TRDJ1, with 13 bases matching TRDD3. The J gene was not available in TCRdb and was assigned here by matching the DNA to germline segments. The CDR3 has 23 amino acids. Germline assignment: CDR1 TSWWSYY and CDR2 QGS. V gave up 2 bases and J gave up 0 bases; unmatched junction bases: 21. The CDR3 spells CALGENPSHVLGDTPAYTDKLIF. The CDR3 nucleotides read TGTGCTCTTGGGGAAAACCCCTCCCACGTACTGGGGGATACGCCAGCGTACACCGATAAACTCATCTTT.

This clone was seen a handful of times. This DNA's translation and the protein TCRdb lists, from a much larger clone, do not match at residue 17, likely due to a read error; the protein shown is translated from the DNA. The V and J genes are TRDV1 and TRDJ1; 13 bases line up with TRDD3. In germline, CDR1 is TSWWSYY, CDR2 QGS. After removal of 1 base from V and 10 bases from J, the junction contained 24 bases not matched to a gene. This CDR3 has 21 residues. CDR3 residues: CALGEPHPTLGTGGYAVSLIF. The CDR3 bases are TGTGCTCTTGGGGAACCCCATCCTACTCTCGGTACTGGGGGATACGCCGTCTCACTCATCTTT.

This clone was seen only a few times. TCRdb has a much larger clone's protein, which differs at residue 14 from the translation of this DNA, likely because of a read error; what is shown is the protein translated from the DNA. This rearrangement joins TRDV1 to TRDJ1; no clear D gene. This CDR3 is 18 amino acids long. Germline V gene data show CDR1 as TSWWSYY and CDR2 as QGS. DNA of the CDR3: TGTGCTCTTGGGGAAATTGCTCAAGTCGTCCCCCACACCGGTAAACTCATCTTT. The encoded protein is CALGEIAQVVPHTGKLIF.

About this clone itself: TCRdb's listed protein matches a much larger clone and diverges from this DNA's translation at residue 14, likely through a read error; the protein shown comes from the DNA. V gene assignment gives TRDV2, but the J gene was left uncalled; no DNA check was done on the table's D call, TRDD3. The CDR3 consists of 16 residues. Germline V gives CDR1 GEAIGNYY, CDR2 EKD. The CDR3 DNA sequence: TGTGCCTGTGACACCTTGGGGGCCTACCACACCGATAAACCCATCTTT. Protein: CACDTLGAYHTDKPIF.

This clone was detected a few times. This DNA translates differently at residue 18 from the TCRdb protein, which is that of a much larger clone; a read error is likely, and the protein shown is the DNA's own translation. The rearrangement joins TRDV1 to TRDJ1; TRDD3 matches at 12 bases. Germline matching of the DNA provided the J gene here, since TCRdb leaves it blank. The CDR3 covers 23 residues. Germline values: CDR1 TSWWSYY, CDR2 QGS. V lost 3 bases and J lost 3; bases outside the gene matches: 26. CDR3 protein: CALGEPAKSRMNWGIPYADKLIF. The CDR3, as DNA: TGTGCTCTTGGGGAGCCGGCTAAGAGCAGAATGAACTGGGGGATACCGTACGCCGATAAACTCATCTTT.

As to this clone: TCRdb's listed protein matches a much larger clone and diverges from this DNA's translation at residue 15, likely through a read error; the protein shown comes from the DNA. The V gene is TRDV1, the J gene TRDJ2; D call uncertain. The assigned J gene may be wrong: the sequence end matches TRDJ1 better. Germline CDR1 is TSWWSYY and CDR2 is QGS. CDR3 length equals 16 residues. Here the CDR3 reads CALGERITLLTAQLIF. The CDR3 DNA reads TGTGCTCTTGGGGAACGGATCACCCTTTTGACAGCACAACTCATCTTT.

This clone was counted only a few times. TCRdb assigns this DNA the protein of a much larger clone, which departs from its translation at residue 14; this likely reflects a read error, and the protein shown comes from translating the DNA. The chain recombines TRDV1 with TRDJ1, with 12 bases aligning to TRDD3. The CDR3 spans 26 residues. CDR1 is TSWWSYY, CDR2 QGS, per germline. V shed 2 bases and J 3 bases; nucleotides not matched to a gene: 34. CDR3 sequence (DNA): TGTGCTCTTGGGGAAGGGACAACCCTCCTTTCCTCTCGTGCTGGGGGATACGGCTGGGGACCCGATAAACTCATCTTT. Its translation: CALGEGTTLLSSRAGGYGWGPDKLIF.

The sample holds a few counts of this clone. This is likely an artifact of a read error, given a far larger clone one base away. This specimen includes other DNA sequences encoding the same CDR3. The J gene is TRDJ1, the V gene TRDV2; 8 bases match TRDD3. TCRdb does not report a J gene; here it was assigned by matching the DNA to germline references. The CDR3 has 15 residues. Germline V gives CDR1 GEAIGNYY, CDR2 EKD. The CDR3 nucleotides are TGTGCTTGTGATCTACTGGGGGGGCCGGTGTCGGAACTCATCTTT. Amino acids: CACDLLGGPVSELIF.